The present T cell receptor (beta chain) was sequenced within a study of cytomegalovirus exposure and HLA in healthy donors (TCRdb year 2017). About the full investigation: The roughly 650 repertoires of the first cohort and the 120 validation repertoires were produced on the same platform, according to a later analysis. The study was designed to test whether signatures of past pathogen exposure could be identified by cataloging public T cell receptors. A separate validation cohort of over a hundred different subjects was used in addition to the approximately 700-subject first cohort. High-throughput TCR immunosequencing, statistical association of individual TCRs with disease status, and machine learning were combined to predict cytomegalovirus infection status.

Receptor libraries were prepared by the immunoSEQ multiplex PCR assay. As for the original processing: A statistical classification framework was built to diagnose cytomegalovirus status from the catalog of TCR beta chain sequences. The table comes from immuneACCESS by way of TCRdb, which keeps in-frame sequences with V and J called. Part of the clones is missing from these tables; in studies checked, under half for an unresolved V gene and the rest for unknown reasons. D and trimming were read from the DNA, whereas the V and J calls and clone size are those reported in that table. The sample table shows under 400,000 clones, and roughly 90% are seen once. Roughly 0.83% of the sample belongs to the ten largest clones. Beyond this particular receptor, the publication reports: According to the authors, the approach could potentially be generalized to other disease states and immunological phenotypes. A total of 150 to 200 TCR beta chains were listed by the study as associated with cytomegalovirus. The classifier was reported to diagnose cytomegalovirus status with high specificity and sensitivity in both the original and validation cohorts. While some public TCRs were present in many individuals, most TCR sequences turned up only very rarely across donors. In vitro tests confirmed that a few of the cytomegalovirus-associated TCR beta chains recognize cytomegalovirus antigens. All 120 or so repertoires were used to score co-occurrence in the validation cohort in a later analysis, because that analysis had no HLA typing for the cohort. Subsequent analysis determined that TCRs grouped into clusters in the first cohort also showed a tendency toward co-occurrence across the roughly 110 validation repertoires, and 94% of cluster scores exceeded 0.

The donors belonged to the validation cohort of approximately 130 subjects, which was separate from the roughly 670-subject first cohort. Worth noting for this clone: Its antigen has not been determined. Base qualities are not recorded, but no much larger clone differs from it by a single base.

V is shortened by 0 bases, J by 0 bases, and the region joining them spans 9 bases. From the cysteine up to the phenylalanine, the CDR3 has a length of 16 residues. Left in the record is the CDR3 DNA by itself, 48 bases read in frame from the first base. Sequences KGHSH (CDR1) and LQKENI (CDR2) are obtained from the germline V gene. Recombination joined TRBV18 with TRBJ1-3; confidence is insufficient to name the D gene. This receptor was taken from a woman aged 18-29 years in good health and CMV-seronegative. Specimen: PBMCs. The CDR3 loop reads CASSPPGRGSGNTIYF. The nucleotide sequence is given as TGTGCCAGCTCACCACCTGGGCGGGGCTCTGGAAACACCATATATTTT. The CDR3 plus the reference TRBV18 and TRBJ1-3 genes for the other parts give the full variable domain: NAGVMQNPRHLVRRRGQEARLRCSPMKGHSHVYWYRQLPEEGLKFMVYLQKENIIDESGMPKERFSAEFPKEGPSILRIQQVVRGDSAAYFCASSPPGRGSGNTIYFGEGSWLTVV.